These 9 T cell receptor beta chains originate from one sample sequenced in a study of T-cell memory formation after mild COVID-19. MiXCR, run by TCRdb on the 5' RACE reads, gives a single entry per CDR3 protein. The sample shows approximately 500,000 distinct CDR3 sequences, roughly 25% of them seen only once. The sequencing input was PBMCs or a T cell subset sorted from them (not recorded which). Every receptor here comes from an adult woman who had mild COVID-19 (a few samples of this study predate the infection). Cell type and time point are not known.

V is TRBV12-3 or TRBV12-4 and J is TRBJ2-2; 9 nucleotides align to TRBD1. The CDR3 extends over 15 amino acids. V lost 5 bases, J lost 7 bases, and 8 bases stayed unmatched. This CDR3 is CASSLRTGVIGELFF. CDR3 coding DNA: TGTGCCAGCAGTCTTAGGACAGGGGTTATCGGGGAGCTGTTTTTT.

This clonotype was counted between two and nine times. V and J are TRBV28 and TRBJ2-2; no definite D call. V was cut by 6 bases and J by 2 bases, with 7 bases left in between. Germline V gene lookup returns CDR1 MDHEN and CDR2 SYDVKM. The CDR3 is 13 residues long. The CDR3 nucleotides are TGTGCCAGCAGGCGAGCTAACACCGGGGAGCTGTTTTTT. Translation: CASRRANTGELFF. Complete variable domain (other parts from reference TRBV28 and TRBJ2-2): DVKVTQSSRYLVKRTGEKVFLECVQDMDHENMFWYRQDPGLGLRLIYFSYDVKMKEKGDIPEGYSVSREKKERFSLILESASTNQTSMYLCASRRANTGELFFGEGSRLTVL.

This clonotype was seen more than once but under ten times. The J gene is TRBJ2-1, the V gene TRBV5-1, with TRBD2 identical over 13 bases. J was trimmed by 9 bases and V by 6 bases; bases with no gene match: 21. Germline CDR1 is SGHRS and CDR2 is YFSETQ. This CDR3 comprises 19 residues. This CDR3 is CASMPGDRVGLAGASEQFF. The CDR3 bases are TGCGCCAGCATGCCAGGGGACAGGGTTGGACTAGCGGGAGCTAGTGAGCAGTTCTTC.

The chain employs TRBV19 and TRBJ2-1, with 8 bases fitting TRBD1. This CDR3 has 14 residues. The V gene end was trimmed by 8 bases and the J gene end by 1 base; junction bases not matched to a gene: 4. The germline V gene encodes CDR1 LNHDA and CDR2 SQIVND (reference sequence). The CDR3 DNA reads as TGTGCCAGTGAAGGGACAGGATCCTACAATGAGCAGTTCTTC. As protein: CASEGTGSYNEQFF.

V usage is TRBV12-3 or TRBV12-4 and J usage is TRBJ2-3; D unresolved. V was clipped by 2 bases and J by 2 bases, with 8 bases between them. The CDR3 runs 14 residues. The CDR3 DNA reads as TGTGCCAGCAGTTTAATAGGGTCCACAGATACGCAGTATTTT. Amino acids: CASSLIGSTDTQYF.

The chain has TRBV20-1 and TRBJ2-7; TRBD1 matches at 11 bases. Per germline, CDR1 DFQATT and CDR2 SNEGSKA (reference sequence). V lost 3 bases and J lost 6; bases outside the gene matches: 10. The CDR3 length is 15 residues. In nucleotides, the CDR3 is TGCAGTGCTAGGGACAGGGGGCGGGAGTTGCTCGAGCAGTACTTC. Amino acid sequence: CSARDRGRELLEQYF.

V and J are TRBV5-6 and TRBJ2-7; perhaps TRBD1 as D (5 bases). Trimming cost V 2 bases and J 6 bases, with 12 bases left between them. CDR1 and CDR2 (germline): SGHDT, YYEEEE. The CDR3 is 13 amino acids. The chain's CDR3 is CASSFGQGIEQYF. CDR3 sequence (DNA): TGTGCCAGCAGCTTCGGCCAGGGCATCGAGCAGTACTTC.

This clonotype has more than one count but fewer than ten. This chain uses TRBV12-3 or TRBV12-4 with TRBJ1-3; 7 bases line up with TRBD1. The CDR3 is 15 amino acids. With V trimmed by 5 bases and J by 4 bases, 8 bases remained unmatched. This CDR3 is CASSQPGGEGNTIYF. CDR3 DNA sequence: TGTGCCAGCAGTCAGCCAGGGGGGGAGGGAAACACCATATATTTT.

This clonotype was found a few times. The chain combines TRBV15 with TRBJ2-3; 10 bases align to TRBD2. Germline V gene lookup returns CDR1 LNHNV and CDR2 YYDKDF (reference sequence). CDR3 length: 14 amino acids. Trimming at V came to 9 bases and at J to 2 bases, leaving 5 bases not matched to a gene. The CDR3 region is CATQLAGATDTQYF. DNA for the CDR3: TGTGCCACTCAGCTAGCGGGAGCCACAGATACGCAGTATTTT.